The clone carrying this TCR beta chain was detected many times. Its antigen is undetermined. This sample was included in a study of T cells in Graves' hyperthyroidism and ophthalmopathy. General observations from the study: Blood shared most expanded thyroid clonotypes above 0.001.

Participants, patients aged 18 to 65, had newly diagnosed hyperthyroidism with a duration under 2 months. Each diagnosis drew on symptoms, thyroxine, TRAb, thyroid ultrasound and orbital computed tomography findings. Fresh peripheral blood, about 10 ml of it, supplied the PBMCs. The CDR3 is made up of 12 amino acids. V was pared by 4 bases and J by 3 bases, with 6 bases between. The germline V gene has CDR1 LGHDT and CDR2 YNNKEL (reference sequence). From RNA transcripts, TCR beta CDR3 regions were amplified. First-round RT-PCR with HTBI primers amplified the TCR CDR3 region. In TCRdb, the multiplex PCR reads were re-called with MiXCR into one record per CDR3 protein. The repertoire has about 480,000 distinct CDR3 sequences, approximately 14% of them found once; the top ten carry about a sixth.

Sequencing was done on a sample of blood. This clonotype was obtained from a woman under 30 with Graves' hyperthyroidism. This sequence joins TRBV3-1 and TRBJ1-2; D not certain. DNA of the CDR3: TGTGCCAGCAGCCTAAGGGACTATGGCTACACCTTC. This translates into CASSLRDYGYTF.